One T cell receptor beta chain is described in this entry. What antigen it recognizes has not been identified. No clone much larger than this one lies a single base away; base qualities are absent. Participants in the prospective study were enrolled through a virtual design, were aged roughly 18 to 100 years, and lived in roughly 26 United States geographic areas. In the prospective study, participants were assigned to cohorts based on the clinical history participants reported in a screening survey and a study questionnaire. Exposed participants had been in contact, within 2 weeks of entering the study, with a person who had a PCR-confirmed or clinician-diagnosed case of COVID-19. Mobile phlebotomists in the prospective study collected whole blood, serum and a nasopharyngeal or oropharyngeal swab from every participant. Over a roughly 2-month period, participants in the prospective study had the option of providing additional blood draws and questionnaires. Before DNA extraction, prospective study blood samples were shipped either frozen or at room temperature.

TCRbeta CDR3 regions were amplified from genomic DNA by means of the immunoSEQ Assay, a bias-controlled multiplex PCR. The paper's data handling went like this. Within the assay, amplification of reference gene primers was used to estimate how many nucleated cells each sample contained. Sequence reads were collapsed and filtered to measure the absolute abundance of every unique TCRbeta CDR3 rearrangement. For each sample, productive Simpson clonality was calculated as the square root of Simpson's diversity index over productive rearrangements. Sourced from immuneACCESS, this table was stored by TCRdb with only in-frame sequences that have V and J called. A share of the clones is absent; for the studies checked, an unresolved V gene accounts for under half, and the remainder has no known explanation. V and J calls and clone size come straight from that table; D and trimming were deduced from the DNA. This sample gives more than 110,000 clones in total; under 85% of them show up just once. The leading ten clones occupy 1.5% to 2% of the sample.

The sample comes from a study of blood T cell repertoires in COVID-19 (dated by TCRdb to the early 2020s). In terms of the full investigation: Samples from collaborators originated in the United States, Italy and Spain and spanned both the acute and convalescent phases of COVID-19. The material from the prospective study consisted of cDNA or gDNA derived from T cells, B-cell-depleted T cells, or PBMCs. Deeply sampled blood TCRbeta repertoires from subjects exposed to, actively infected with, or recovered from COVID-19 were included in the dataset. The repertoires were made available in a free public database intended to serve as a resource for research on the immune response to SARS-CoV-2. Samples were obtained from the ongoing ImmuneRACE study (first 160 participants) and from about 1,300 subjects provided by 6 global collaborators. Sample metadata almost always included a de-identified subject ID, COVID-19 status, age in years and sex. Where HLA class I and class II types were available, the types were taken from metadata supplied by the sample provider, not from assay-based typing.

What the research found in general, with its limitations: The quantity of clinical and demographic metadata differed by source and by participant and was supplied without curation.

The junction shows trimming of 6 bases on V and 0 bases on J, and the gene matches do not reach 6 bases of it. From the germline V gene (reference sequence), CDR1 is LNHNV and CDR2 is YYDKDF. From its cysteine to its phenylalanine, the CDR3 spans 16 amino acids. The only DNA kept is the CDR3, 48 bases in frame from the first base. This TCR was sampled from a woman younger than 35 who had been exposed to COVID-19. Recombination joined TRBV15 with TRBJ2-7; 12 central nucleotides agree with TRBD2. Sequencing input: PBMCs or T cells enriched from blood (not recorded which). The CDR3 protein: CATRGTSGPDSYEQYF. The bases are TGTGCCACCAGGGGGACTAGCGGGCCAGACTCCTACGAGCAGTACTTC.